What follows are 18 T cell receptor beta chains derived from one specimen sequenced in a study of technical replicates of blood from a few donors. Sequencing used immunoSEQ multiplex PCR; TCRdb keeps in-frame clones, though not all of them. The sample holds over 55,000 clones, approximately 86% seen once. Input material: PBMCs. These receptors came from a human donor in good health. Some clones in this sample may be carry-over from other donors' samples.

J is TRBJ1-1 and V is TRBV6-5; TRBD1 is a possible D gene (5 bases). This CDR3 has 14 amino acids. The germline V gene encodes CDR1 MNHEY and CDR2 SVGAGI. With 2 bases removed from V and 4 bases from J, the gap between germline ends came to 11 bases. As DNA, the CDR3 is TGTGCCAGCAGTTACAGGGGAATCTTCACTGAAGCTTTCTTT. Encoded protein: CASSYRGIFTEAFF.

This clone was detected once. This chain connects TRBV11-2 to TRBJ2-1, with 7 nucleotides matching TRBD2. This CDR3 contains 16 residues. The V segment lost 3 bases and the J segment 7 bases; nucleotides outside the gene matches: 12. The germline gives CDR1 SGHAT, CDR2 FQNNGV. CDR3 sequence: CASSLWGGTSGNEQFF. Here the CDR3 DNA reads TGTGCCAGCAGCTTGTGGGGGGGGACCTCGGGGAATGAGCAGTTCTTC. Together with reference TRBV11-2 and TRBJ2-1, the CDR3 gives the full variable domain: EAGVAQSPRYKIIEKRQSVAFWCNPISGHATLYWYQQILGQGPKLLIQFQNNGVVDDSQLPKDRFSAERLKGVDSTLKIQPAKLEDSAVYLCASSLWGGTSGNEQFFGPGTRLTVL.

Comment on this clone: Within the sample, other DNA sequences also encode this same CDR3. The rearrangement joins TRBV19 to TRBJ1-5; no reliable D call. The CDR3 covers 16 residues. The germline V gene encodes CDR1 LNHDA and CDR2 SQIVND (reference sequence). The germline V and J ends were trimmed by 5 bases and 0 bases, with 14 bases remaining between them. The CDR3 region has the DNA TGTGCCAGTAGTGCGAAAACGGGTCCTAGCAATCAGCCCCAGCATTTT. Protein sequence: CASSAKTGPSNQPQHF.

The V gene is TRBV19, the J gene TRBJ2-7, with 9 bases that match TRBD1. Germline CDR1 LNHDA, CDR2 SQIVND (reference sequence). The CDR3 is 16 amino acids. V lost 4 bases, J lost 2 bases, and 9 bases stayed unmatched. CDR3 nucleotide sequence: TGTGCCAGTAGTAAAGGAGGGACAGGGAATCCCTACGAGCAGTACTTC. Protein sequence: CASSKGGTGNPYEQYF.

The chain links TRBV9 to TRBJ2-2; 7 bases map to TRBD2. The CDR3 has 16 amino acids. Germline V lookup: CDR1 SGDLS, CDR2 YYNGEE. J lost 7 bases, V lost 0 bases, and 9 bases had no gene match. CDR3 loop: CASSVDLWEGSGELFF. The CDR3 DNA reads as TGTGCCAGCAGCGTAGATCTGTGGGAGGGTAGCGGGGAGCTGTTTTTT. Full variable domain (outside the CDR3, taken from reference TRBV9 and TRBJ2-2): DSGVTQTPKHLITATGQRVTLRCSPRSGDLSVYWYQQSLDQGLQFLIQYYNGEERAKGNILERFSAQQFPDLHSELNLSSLELGDSALYFCASSVDLWEGSGELFFGEGSRLTVL.

This clone was detected a few times. The chain carries TRBV5-4 and TRBJ2-7; D may be TRBD1 (5 bases). V was trimmed by 1 base and J by 7 bases, leaving 12 bases between them. Germline-derived CDR1 and CDR2 are SGHNT and YYREEE (reference sequence). The CDR3 is 13 amino acids. For the CDR3, the DNA is TGTGCCAGCAGCTTGTATGGCAGGGTGGAGCAGTACTTC. Protein sequence: CASSLYGRVEQYF.

The rearrangement links TRBV6-1 to TRBJ2-5, with TRBD2 matching over 10 bases. The germline V gene has CDR1 MNHNS and CDR2 SASEGT. The CDR3 spans 14 residues. The J segment lost 4 bases and the V segment lost 7 bases, leaving 6 bases of the junction unmatched. The CDR3 sequence: CASTSSGSGETQYF. CDR3 DNA: TGTGCCAGCACCTCTAGCGGGAGCGGAGAGACCCAGTACTTC.

The rearrangement links TRBV7-9 to TRBJ1-1; 7 bases match TRBD1. V lost 4 bases, J lost 4 bases, and 6 bases stayed unmatched. This CDR3 is built from 14 residues. The V gene's germline CDR1 is SEHNR and CDR2 FQNEAQ (reference sequence). CDR3 in amino acids: CASSSRDRPTEAFF. The DNA of the CDR3 is TGTGCCAGCAGCTCCCGGGACAGACCCACTGAAGCTTTCTTT. The full variable domain, completed using reference TRBV7-9 and TRBJ1-1, is DTGVSQNPRHKITKRGQNVTFRCDPISEHNRLYWYRQTLGQGPEFLTYFQNEAQLEKSRLLSDRFSAERPKGSFSTLEIQRTEQGDSAMYLCASSSRDRPTEAFFGQGTRLTVV.

This chain connects TRBV9 to TRBJ2-7; D perhaps matches TRBD2 (6 bases). This CDR3 has 16 amino acids. Germline V CDR1 and CDR2: SGDLS, YYNGEE. The V end lost 4 bases, the J end lost 0 bases, and 17 bases lay between the germline ends. The CDR3 here is CASSPTLAASSYEQYF. The CDR3 bases are TGTGCCAGCAGCCCAACTTTAGCGGCTAGCTCCTACGAGCAGTACTTC.

This chain joins TRBV6-5 and TRBJ2-7, with D perhaps TRBD1 (5 bases). V was shortened by 6 bases and J by 2 bases, with 14 bases between the two germline ends. The CDR3 loop spans 14 amino acids. Germline CDR1 is MNHEY and CDR2 is SVGAGI. The CDR3 loop is CASRDTGGTYEQYF. The CDR3 coding sequence is TGTGCCAGCAGGGACACGGGTGGCACCTACGAGCAGTACTTC.

This chain connects TRBV7-9 to TRBJ1-4; TRBD1 is a possible D gene (6 bases). Germline V gene lookup returns CDR1 SEHNR and CDR2 FQNEAQ (reference sequence). V dropped 5 bases and J dropped 3 bases, with 13 bases sitting between them. The CDR3 loop spans 15 amino acids. CDR3 coding DNA: TGTGCCAGCAGCCCACAGGGAGAAGCTAATGAAAAACTGTTTTTT. This encodes CASSPQGEANEKLFF.

For the CDR3, the DNA is TGTGCCAGCAGGACCCTGACATCCGTTAATTCACCCCTCCACTTT. This sequence encodes CASRTLTSVNSPLHF. V gene TRBV27 combines with J gene TRBJ1-6; D unresolved. The CDR3 has 15 residues. V was pared by 6 bases and J by 6 bases, with 15 bases between. The germline V gene encodes CDR1 MNHEY and CDR2 SMNVEV (reference sequence).

The genes are TRBV5-6 and TRBJ2-2, with 10 positions matching TRBD2. Germline-derived CDR1 and CDR2 are SGHDT and YYEEEE. The junction had 7 bases not matched to a gene; V was cut back by 4 bases and J by 4 bases. The CDR3 loop spans 16 amino acids. The CDR3: CASSPTRTSGTGELFF. CDR3 sequence (DNA): TGTGCCAGCAGCCCTACTAGGACTAGCGGCACCGGGGAGCTGTTTTTT.

The chain links TRBV7-2 to TRBJ1-3, with D tentatively TRBD1 (6 bases). V shed 2 bases and J shed 4 bases, with 9 bases lying between them. The germline CDR1 and CDR2 sequences are SGHTA and FQGNSA. This CDR3 comprises 14 residues. CDR3 DNA sequence: TGTGCCAGCAGCTTACAGGGGTTCGGAAACACCATATATTTT. Its translation: CASSLQGFGNTIYF.

This clone was observed once. This chain links TRBV10-3 with TRBJ2-7; tentative D call: TRBD1 (5 bases). Germline V gene data show CDR1 as ENHRY and CDR2 as SYGVKD. CDR3 size: 14 residues. V was cut by 3 bases and J by 6 bases, with 15 bases left in between. The CDR3 protein is CAISESEPRGEQYF. The CDR3 DNA is TGTGCCATCAGTGAATCCGAACCAAGGGGCGAGCAGTACTTC.

This chain links TRBV2 with TRBJ1-4; no firm D call. Germline values: CDR1 SNHLY, CDR2 FYNNEI. V dropped 7 bases and J dropped 4 bases, with 7 bases sitting between them. The CDR3 sequence is 12 residues long. The chain's CDR3 is CASTDFNEKLFF. The CDR3 region has the DNA TGTGCCAGCACGGACTTTAATGAAAAACTGTTTTTT.

This clone was detected a few times. The V and J genes are TRBV5-1 and TRBJ1-1; maybe TRBD1 (5 bases). V lost 4 bases, J lost 1 base, and 11 bases lay in between. The CDR3 extends over 14 amino acids. CDR1 SGHRS and CDR2 YFSETQ come from the germline V gene. CDR3 coding DNA: TGCGCCAGCAGCCAAAACGGGGGGAACACTGAAGCTTTCTTT. This codes for CASSQNGGNTEAFF. The whole variable domain, filled in from reference TRBV5-1 and TRBJ1-1, reads KAGVTQTPRYLIKTRGQQVTLSCSPISGHRSVSWYQQTPGQGLQFLFEYFSETQRNKGNFPGRFSGRQFSNSRSEMNVSTLELGDSALYLCASSQNGGNTEAFFGQGTRLTVV.

The genes are TRBV18 and TRBJ1-1; D call uncertain. V lost 2 bases, J lost 7 bases, and 5 bases lay in between. CDR1 KGHSH and CDR2 LQKENI come from the germline V gene. The CDR3 sequence is 11 residues long. CDR3 loop: CASSPEREAFF. The CDR3 DNA reads as TGTGCCAGCTCACCAGAGCGTGAAGCTTTCTTT.